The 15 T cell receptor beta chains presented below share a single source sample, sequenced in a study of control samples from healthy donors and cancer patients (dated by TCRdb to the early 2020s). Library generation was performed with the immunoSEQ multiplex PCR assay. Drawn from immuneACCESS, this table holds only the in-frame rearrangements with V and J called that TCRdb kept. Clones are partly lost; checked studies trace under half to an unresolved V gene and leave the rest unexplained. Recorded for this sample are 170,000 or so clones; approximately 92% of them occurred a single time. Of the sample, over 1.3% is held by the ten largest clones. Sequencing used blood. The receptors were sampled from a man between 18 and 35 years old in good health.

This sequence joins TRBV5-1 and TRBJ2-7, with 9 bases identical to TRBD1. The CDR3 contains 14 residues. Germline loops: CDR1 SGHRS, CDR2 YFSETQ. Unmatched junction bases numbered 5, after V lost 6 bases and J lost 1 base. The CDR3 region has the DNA TGCGCCAGCACCCTGGACAGGGGATCCTACGAGCAGTACTTC. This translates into CASTLDRGSYEQYF.

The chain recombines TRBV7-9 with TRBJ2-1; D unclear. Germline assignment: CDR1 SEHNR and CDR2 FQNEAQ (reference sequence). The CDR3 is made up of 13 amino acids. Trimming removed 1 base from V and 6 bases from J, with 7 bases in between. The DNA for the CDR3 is TGTGCCAGCAGCTTAGAGACCGGCAATGAGCAGTTCTTC. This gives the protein CASSLETGNEQFF.

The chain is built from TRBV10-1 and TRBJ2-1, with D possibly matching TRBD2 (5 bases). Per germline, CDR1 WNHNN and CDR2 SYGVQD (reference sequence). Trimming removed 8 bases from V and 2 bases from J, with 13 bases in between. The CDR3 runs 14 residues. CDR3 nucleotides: TGCGCCAGCTCCCCAGGAGCGGCCTACAATGAGCAGTTCTTC. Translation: CASSPGAAYNEQFF.

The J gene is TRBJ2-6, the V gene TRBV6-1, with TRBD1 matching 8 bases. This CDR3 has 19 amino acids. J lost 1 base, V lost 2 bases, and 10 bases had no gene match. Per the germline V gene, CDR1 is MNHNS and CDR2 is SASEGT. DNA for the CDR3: TGTGCCAGCAGTGAAACCCGCTTGTGGACAGGGTCTGGGGCCAACGTCCTGACTTTC. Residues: CASSETRLWTGSGANVLTF.

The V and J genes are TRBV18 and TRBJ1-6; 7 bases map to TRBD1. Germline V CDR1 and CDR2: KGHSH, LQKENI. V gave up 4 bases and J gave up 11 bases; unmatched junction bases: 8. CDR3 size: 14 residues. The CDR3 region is CASSQEQGRTPLHF. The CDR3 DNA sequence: TGTGCCAGCTCACAAGAACAGGGGCGGACACCCCTCCACTTT.

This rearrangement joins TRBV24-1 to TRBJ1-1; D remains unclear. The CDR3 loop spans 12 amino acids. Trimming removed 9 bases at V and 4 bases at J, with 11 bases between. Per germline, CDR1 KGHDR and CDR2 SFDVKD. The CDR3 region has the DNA TGTGCCACCGGCTCGGTGGGCACTGAAGCTTTCTTT. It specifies CATGSVGTEAFF.

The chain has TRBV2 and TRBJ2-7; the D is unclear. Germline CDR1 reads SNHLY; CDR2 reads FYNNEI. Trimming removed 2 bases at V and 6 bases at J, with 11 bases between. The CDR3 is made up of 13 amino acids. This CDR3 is CASSESSVGEQYF. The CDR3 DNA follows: TGTGCCAGCAGTGAATCGAGTGTCGGCGAGCAGTACTTC.

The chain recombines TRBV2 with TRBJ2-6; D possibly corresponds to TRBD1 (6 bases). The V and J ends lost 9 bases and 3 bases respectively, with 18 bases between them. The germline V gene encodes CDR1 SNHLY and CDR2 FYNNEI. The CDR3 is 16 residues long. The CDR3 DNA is TGTGCCAGTGGGGCAGGGGAAACGAGTGGGGCCAACGTCCTGACTTTC. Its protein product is CASGAGETSGANVLTF.

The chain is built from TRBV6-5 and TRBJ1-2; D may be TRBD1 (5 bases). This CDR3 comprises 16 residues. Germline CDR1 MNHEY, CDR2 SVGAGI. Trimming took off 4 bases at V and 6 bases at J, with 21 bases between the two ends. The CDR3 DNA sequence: TGTGCCAGCAGTTCCCAGGGCGACACCTCCTACGATGGCTACACCTTC. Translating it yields CASSSQGDTSYDGYTF.

The CDR3 nucleotides read TGTGCCAGCAGCGTAGGAGAACGGGCAGCTCCTAATGAAAAACTGTTTTTT. Its protein is CASSVGERAAPNEKLFF. The gene calls are TRBV9 and TRBJ1-4; D not certain. Germline-derived CDR1 and CDR2 are SGDLS and YYNGEE. The CDR3 is 17 residues long. V was cut by 0 bases and J by 3 bases, with 15 bases left in between.

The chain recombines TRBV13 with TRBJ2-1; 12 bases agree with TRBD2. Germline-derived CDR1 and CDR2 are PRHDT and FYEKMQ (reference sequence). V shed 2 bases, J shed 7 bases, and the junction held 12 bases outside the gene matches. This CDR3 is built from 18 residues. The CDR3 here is CASSLPRPSGGADNEQFF. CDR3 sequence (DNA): TGTGCCAGCAGCTTACCGAGGCCTAGCGGGGGGGCAGATAATGAGCAGTTCTTC.

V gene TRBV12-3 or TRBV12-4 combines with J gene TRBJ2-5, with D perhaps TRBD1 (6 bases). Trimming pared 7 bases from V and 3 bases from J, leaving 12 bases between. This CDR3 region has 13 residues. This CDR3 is CASTDRGKETQYF. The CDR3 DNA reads TGTGCCAGCACCGATAGGGGGAAAGAGACCCAGTACTTC.

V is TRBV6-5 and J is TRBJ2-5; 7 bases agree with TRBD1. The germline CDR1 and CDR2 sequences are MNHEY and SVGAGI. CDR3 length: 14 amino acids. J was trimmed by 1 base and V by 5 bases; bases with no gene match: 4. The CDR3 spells CASSRGTVQETQYF. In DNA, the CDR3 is TGTGCCAGCAGTCGAGGGACAGTCCAAGAGACCCAGTACTTC.

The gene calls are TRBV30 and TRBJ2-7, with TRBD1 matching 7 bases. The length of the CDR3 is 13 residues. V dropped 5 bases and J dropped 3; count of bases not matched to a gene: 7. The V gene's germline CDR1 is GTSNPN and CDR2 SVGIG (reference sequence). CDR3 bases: TGTGCCTGGGGGACAGCACAAAACTACGAGCAGTACTTC. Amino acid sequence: CAWGTAQNYEQYF.

The CDR3 DNA follows: TGTGCCAGCAGTGAATCGGGCATTCGGAACACTGAAGCTTTCTTT. Amino acid sequence: CASSESGIRNTEAFF. The chain couples TRBV25-1 to TRBJ1-1; D is undetermined. Looked up from germline, CDR1 is MGHDK and CDR2 is SYGVNS. The CDR3 runs 15 residues. Trimming shortened V by 1 base and J by 1 base, and 10 bases separated the two germline ends.